These 23 T cell receptor beta chains originate from one sample sequenced in a study of T cells in Graves' hyperthyroidism and ophthalmopathy. The TCR beta CDR3 regions underwent amplification using RNA transcripts as the source. Using the HTBI primer set, a first-round RT-PCR was run on the TCR CDR3. TCRdb recomputed calls from the multiplex PCR reads with MiXCR, one row per CDR3 protein. The sample yields 560,000 or so distinct CDR3 sequences, 15% to 20% seen once. The sample comprised blood. The source of these receptors is a man aged 35 to 55 with Graves' ophthalmopathy.

The chain is built from TRBV3-1 and TRBJ1-2; no clear D gene. The CDR3 is 13 residues long. The germline V and J ends were trimmed by 1 base and 4 bases, with 7 bases remaining between them. Per germline, CDR1 LGHDT and CDR2 YNNKEL (reference sequence). CDR3 loop: CASSQGYGYGYTF. The CDR3 DNA sequence: TGTGCCAGCAGCCAAGGGTATGGCTATGGCTACACCTTC.

This clonotype was seen at least ten times. This chain uses TRBV12-3 or TRBV12-4 with TRBJ2-7, with 11 bases lining up with TRBD2. After removal of 6 bases from V and 3 bases from J, the junction contained 7 bases not matched to a gene. The CDR3 loop spans 15 amino acids. The CDR3 DNA reads as TGTGCCAGCAGCGTTAGCGGGAGGGCCCTCTACGAGCAGTACTTC. It is translated as CASSVSGRALYEQYF.

The CDR3 is CASSPWGTADQETQYF. The CDR3 DNA follows: TGTGCCAGTAGTCCCTGGGGGACAGCAGACCAAGAGACCCAGTACTTC. V is TRBV19 and J is TRBJ2-5; 7 bases align to TRBD1. The length of the CDR3 is 16 residues. Germline loops: CDR1 LNHDA, CDR2 SQIVND (reference sequence). V was pared by 5 bases and J by 0 bases, with 9 bases of the junction left unmatched.

At least ten counts were recorded for this clonotype. The chain is built from TRBV18 and TRBJ2-1, with 11 bases lining up with TRBD2. J was trimmed by 8 bases and V by 2 bases; bases with no gene match: 14. CDR3 size: 18 residues. Germline-derived CDR1 and CDR2 are KGHSH and LQKENI. The CDR3 sequence is CASSPIVTSGRREDEQFF. The CDR3 region has the DNA TGTGCCAGCTCACCAATAGTTACTAGCGGGAGAAGGGAGGATGAGCAGTTCTTC. Based on the CDR3 plus reference TRBV18 and TRBJ2-1, the full variable domain is NAGVMQNPRHLVRRRGQEARLRCSPMKGHSHVYWYRQLPEEGLKFMVYLQKENIIDESGMPKERFSAEFPKEGPSILRIQQVVRGDSAAYFCASSPIVTSGRREDEQFFGPGTRLTVL.

V usage is TRBV12-3 or TRBV12-4 and J usage is TRBJ1-1; D is unresolved. This CDR3 has 14 residues. The germline V and J ends were trimmed by 4 bases and 5 bases, with 14 bases remaining between them. The CDR3 DNA follows: TGTGCCAGCAGTTACCAGGCGGTGGGAACTGAAGCTTTCTTT. Translation gives CASSYQAVGTEAFF.

This clonotype appeared a few times. V is TRBV5-1 and J is TRBJ1-4, with a tentative D call TRBD1 (5 bases). V lost 0 bases to trimming and J lost 8 bases, with 17 bases between them. The CDR3 covers 16 residues. The germline V gene encodes CDR1 SGHRS and CDR2 YFSETQ. The CDR3 DNA reads as TGCGCCAGCAGCTTGGCCATATCGGGGGATGGGGAAAAACTGTTTTTT. Its translation is CASSLAISGDGEKLFF.

This clonotype came up many times. This sequence joins TRBV3-1 and TRBJ1-6; the D is unclear. The CDR3 is 13 residues long. The germline CDR1 and CDR2 sequences are LGHDT and YNNKEL (reference sequence). The V end lost 0 bases, the J end lost 7 bases, and 4 bases lay between the germline ends. The CDR3 region has the DNA TGTGCCAGCAGCCAAGAAGAGAATTCACCCCTCCACTTT. The encoded protein is CASSQEENSPLHF. Looking up the rest from reference TRBV3-1 and TRBJ1-6 gives the full variable domain: DTAVSQTPKYLVTQMGNDKSIKCEQNLGHDTMYWYKQDSKKFLKIMFSYNNKELIINETVPNRFSPKSPDKAHLNLHINSLELGDSAVYFCASSQEENSPLHFGNGTRLTVT.

This clonotype was recorded at least ten times. This chain uses TRBV28 with TRBJ2-7, with a tentative D call TRBD2 (5 bases). Looked up from germline, CDR1 is MDHEN and CDR2 is SYDVKM. Trimming took off 8 bases at V and 2 bases at J, with 16 bases between the two ends. CDR3 length: 14 residues. This chain's CDR3 is CASRMEESAYEQYF. The CDR3 region has the DNA TGTGCCAGCCGCATGGAGGAATCGGCCTACGAGCAGTACTTC.

This clonotype was detected once. CDR3 protein: CASSFGQGWDQPQHF. CDR3 bases: TGTGCCAGCAGTTTCGGACAGGGCTGGGATCAGCCCCAGCATTTT. The chain is built from TRBV12-3 or TRBV12-4 and TRBJ1-5; 8 bases are shared with TRBD1. This CDR3 has 15 amino acids. V was clipped by 3 bases and J by 5 bases; unmatched bases: 6.

CDR3 region: CASSPRSFGDTQYF. In nucleotides, the CDR3 is TGTGCCAGTAGTCCCAGGAGTTTTGGAGATACGCAGTATTTT. The chain uses TRBV19 and TRBJ2-3; no firm D call. The CDR3 is 14 amino acids. Trimming took off 5 bases at V and 5 bases at J, with 14 bases between the two ends. The germline V gene encodes CDR1 LNHDA and CDR2 SQIVND (reference sequence). Full variable domain (outside the CDR3, taken from reference TRBV19 and TRBJ2-3): DGGITQSPKYLFRKEGQNVTLSCEQNLNHDAMYWYRQDPGQGLRLIYYSQIVNDFQKGDIAEGYSVSREKKESFPLTVTSAQKNPTAFYLCASSPRSFGDTQYFGPGTRLTVL.

This clonotype was detected many times. The chain employs TRBV20-1 and TRBJ2-5; no clear D gene. CDR1 and CDR2 (germline): DFQATT, SNEGSKA (reference sequence). This CDR3 is 13 amino acids long. V was cut by 3 bases and J by 3 bases, with 11 bases left in between. CDR3 sequence reads: CSARMAGKETQYF. CDR3 coding DNA: TGCAGTGCTAGGATGGCTGGAAAAGAGACCCAGTACTTC.

This clonotype has more than one count but fewer than ten. The rearrangement links TRBV24-1 to TRBJ2-1; 11 nucleotides align to TRBD2. V trimming: 10 bases; J trimming: 5 bases; junction bases outside the gene matches: 9. The CDR3 spans 15 residues. Germline values: CDR1 KGHDR, CDR2 SFDVKD. CDR3 in amino acids: CATGASGRTHNEQFF. The DNA for the CDR3 is TGTGCCACTGGGGCTAGCGGGAGGACCCACAATGAGCAGTTCTTC.

In DNA, the CDR3 is TGTGCTAGTGGTTTGGTACTCAATCCCGTCACAGATACGCAGTATTTT. It codes for CASGLVLNPVTDTQYF. V and J are TRBV12-5 and TRBJ2-3; D remains ambiguous. Deletions cut 0 bases from V and 2 bases from J, with 12 bases between. Looked up from germline, CDR1 is LGHNT and CDR2 is FRNRAP. The CDR3 spans 16 residues.

This clonotype has ten or more counts. The chain combines TRBV18 with TRBJ2-7; 9 nucleotides match TRBD2. Germline V gene lookup returns CDR1 KGHSH and CDR2 LQKENI. This CDR3 spans 14 amino acids. The V segment lost 4 bases and the J segment 5 bases; nucleotides outside the gene matches: 6. The CDR3 DNA is TGTGCCAGCTCACTGAGCGGGGGGCTCGACGAGCAGTACTTC. Translation: CASSLSGGLDEQYF.

This clonotype was counted ten times or more. This chain connects TRBV2 to TRBJ2-7; D possibly matches TRBD1 or TRBD2 (5 bases each). V lost 1 base and J lost 6, with 7 bases in between. The CDR3 length is 12 residues. The germline V gene encodes CDR1 SNHLY and CDR2 FYNNEI. The CDR3 protein is CASSEVGTEQYF. In DNA form, the CDR3 reads TGTGCCAGCAGTGAAGTAGGGACCGAGCAGTACTTC.

This clonotype turned up a few times. The chain carries TRBV7-9 and TRBJ1-5; D is perhaps TRBD1 (6 bases). CDR1 and CDR2 from the germline V gene are SEHNR and FQNEAQ (reference sequence). This CDR3 region has 16 residues. Trimming pared 3 bases from V and 3 bases from J, leaving 15 bases between. CDR3: CASSLGPGAPNQPQHF. The CDR3 nucleotides read TGTGCCAGCAGCTTGGGTCCAGGGGCGCCCAATCAGCCCCAGCATTTT.

This clonotype was seen a single time. This sequence joins TRBV6-2 or TRBV6-3 and TRBJ2-3, with 7 nucleotides matching TRBD1. The CDR3 sequence is 17 residues long. The germline gives CDR1 MNHEY, CDR2 SVGEGT. The ends lost 6 bases at V and 0 bases at J; junction bases unmatched: 12. DNA for the CDR3: TGTGCCAGCAGGCCCGGGCAGGGGGAGTCTAGCACAGATACGCAGTATTTT. Encoded protein: CASRPGQGESSTDTQYF.

The CDR3 sequence: CASSLAAREGGYTF. CDR3 sequence (DNA): TGCGCCAGCAGCTTGGCCGCCAGAGAGGGAGGCTACACCTTC. The V call is TRBV5-1, the J call TRBJ1-2; no clear D. In germline, CDR1 is SGHRS, CDR2 YFSETQ. There are 14 residues in the CDR3. The V and J ends lost 0 bases and 8 bases respectively, with 14 bases between them.

This clonotype was seen repeatedly, ten times or more. The V and J genes are TRBV5-1 and TRBJ1-4, with a weak D call TRBD1 (6 bases). There are 14 residues in the CDR3. The germline V and J ends were trimmed by 3 bases and 4 bases, with 10 bases remaining between them. Germline loops: CDR1 SGHRS, CDR2 YFSETQ. The CDR3 reads CASSYGQHNEKLFF. CDR3 nucleotide sequence: TGCGCCAGCAGCTACGGACAGCATAATGAAAAACTGTTTTTT.

In the case of this clonotype: A much larger clone is a single base away; this may be a read error. V and J are TRBV7-2 and TRBJ2-5, with D possibly matching TRBD2 (6 bases). CDR3 length: 15 amino acids. CDR1 SGHTA and CDR2 FQGNSA come from the germline V gene. V lost 8 bases and J 5 bases, leaving 21 bases between the germline ends. CDR3 nucleotide sequence: TGTGCCAGCGGCCCACCCCCGGGACTCGGCGAGACCCAGTACTTC. Its protein is CASGPPPGLGETQYF.

The table lists this clonotype with many counts. The chain links TRBV7-2 to TRBJ2-3, with 12 bases lining up with TRBD1. Germline CDR1 SGHTA, CDR2 FQGNSA. CDR3 length: 15 residues. V was pared by 5 bases and J by 7 bases, with 7 bases of the junction left unmatched. CDR3: CASSQPGQGANTQYF. The CDR3, as DNA: TGTGCCAGCAGCCAACCGGGACAGGGGGCGAATACGCAGTATTTT.

Concerning this clonotype: A read error may explain this, as a much larger clone is one base away. The CDR3 DNA sequence: TGTGCCAGCAGTTTATCGATAGCGGGGGCTCGATACAATGGGCAGTTCTTC. Protein sequence: CASSLSIAGARYNGQFF. This sequence joins TRBV27 and TRBJ2-1, with TRBD2 matching 9 bases. The CDR3 length is 17 residues. Germline V gives CDR1 MNHEY, CDR2 SMNVEV (reference sequence).

This clonotype was observed a handful of times. The chain joins TRBV9 to TRBJ2-1; 11 bases align to TRBD2. V gave up 3 bases and J gave up 6 bases; unmatched junction bases: 8. Germline values: CDR1 SGDLS, CDR2 YYNGEE. The CDR3 covers 16 residues. CDR3 region: CASSATSGSGVNEQFF. The CDR3 DNA sequence: TGTGCCAGCAGCGCCACTAGCGGGAGCGGGGTCAATGAGCAGTTCTTC.